This record looks at one T cell receptor beta chain sequence and its context. Antigen unknown. This record belongs to a study of shared clonotypes between healthy human individuals. Study summary: Those who served as donors were a couple of women and a few men between the ages of 18 and 49. Each donor's CD4 naive and CD4 memory cells filled three plates apiece, CD8 naive two, and CD8 memory one. Findings and caveats of the study: The genetic and exposure-history diversity represented was limited by few donors. In a few donors, approximately 5% of naive CD4 clonotypes appeared in common.

V shed 6 bases and J shed 8 bases, with 12 bases lying between them. This CDR3 has 12 amino acids. CDR1 and CDR2 from the germline V gene are SNHLY and FYNNEI. Produced via immunoSEQ multiplex PCR; TCRdb's table is partial and in-frame only. The table lists a few million clones, around 93% of them singletons. The origin of this receptor is a man aged 18 to 35 in good health. Some clones in this sample may be carry-over from other donors' samples. Sequencing was carried out using naive CD4+ T cells from PBMCs. Subset meaning: CD45RA+ positively selected. The chain carries TRBV2 and TRBJ2-3, with D hard to call. CDR3 sequence reads: CASSGSSTTQYF. CDR3 nucleotides: TGTGCCAGCAGCGGGTCGAGTACTACGCAGTATTTT.